A selection of T cell receptor beta chains follows, all from one sample in a study of identical twins. TCRdb redid the calling of the 5' RACE reads with MiXCR, one entry per CDR3 protein. The sample has about 220,000 distinct CDR3 sequences; about 7.5% are singletons. The sample was also linked to a second study, of yellow fever vaccine responses in identical twins.

What was sequenced was CD8+ T cells sorted from blood. The receptors derive from a young woman in good health. CDR3s include the opening cysteine and the closing phenylalanine or tryptophan. D genes are given only for firm matches. Where a row states a size, it is once, few, many or the class of an expanded clone; other rows omit it.

size: few; V: TRBV14; J: TRBJ2-7; D: NA; CDR3: CASSQDWSSYEQYF; DNA: TGTGCCAGCAGCCAAGATTGGAGCTCCTACGAGCAGTACTTC
size: many; V: TRBV19; J: TRBJ2-2; D: NA; CDR3: CASGVTGELFF; DNA: TGTGCCAGTGGGGTTACCGGGGAGCTGTTTTTT
size: few; V: TRBV7-9; J: TRBJ2-7; D: TRBD2; CDR3: CASSLGSSGAYEQYF; DNA: TGTGCCAGCAGCTTAGGATCTAGCGGGGCCTACGAGCAGTACTTC
size: few; V: TRBV7-7; J: TRBJ2-5; D: NA; CDR3: CASSLERSRETQYF; DNA: TGTGCCAGCAGCTTAGAGCGCAGTCGGGAGACCCAGTACTTC
size: many; V: TRBV12-3/TRBV12-4; J: TRBJ2-5; D: NA; CDR3: CASSSWLDQETQYF; DNA: TGTGCCAGCAGTTCGTGGCTTGACCAAGAGACCCAGTACTTC
size: NA; V: TRBV5-6; J: TRBJ2-1; D: TRBD2; CDR3: CASSGGTTLSYNEQFF; DNA: TGTGCCAGCAGCGGCGGGACTACCCTTTCCTACAATGAGCAGTTCTTC
size: many; V: TRBV11-2; J: TRBJ1-6; D: NA; CDR3: CASSLDGDWDSPLHF; DNA: TGTGCCAGCAGCTTAGACGGTGATTGGGATTCACCCCTCCACTTT
size: few; V: TRBV4-1; J: TRBJ1-1; D: NA; CDR3: CASSQPPGEAFF; DNA: TGCGCCAGCAGCCAACCCCCGGGTGAAGCTTTCTTT
size: NA; V: TRBV7-6; J: TRBJ2-7; D: TRBD2; CDR3: CASSSSSGANYEQYF; DNA: TGTGCCAGCAGTTCCTCTAGCGGAGCAAATTACGAGCAGTACTTC
size: NA; V: TRBV9; J: TRBJ2-1; D: NA; CDR3: CASSNRLVAIEQFF; DNA: TGTGCCAGCAGCAACCGACTAGTGGCTATAGAGCAGTTCTTC